Each of the 21 T cell receptor beta chains below was sequenced from the same sample in a study of human T cells and chemical hapten exposure. Via MiXCR, TCRdb re-called the RACE reads, giving one row per CDR3 protein. This table has a few hundred thousand distinct CDR3 sequences, about 6% appearing once. Time point indicated: patch test 2, 6 weeks after DPC sensitization. Treatment reported: therapeutic diphenylcyclopropenone sensitization with weekly scalp DPC. The material sequenced was whole blood, taken in connection with sensitization to the hapten diphenylcyclopropenone (DPC). Receptors were obtained from a young woman with alopecia areata. Some clones in this sample may be carry-over from other donors' samples.

In this sample, this clonotype turned up a few times. The chain couples TRBV6-5 to TRBJ1-2, with D possibly being TRBD1 (6 bases). The CDR3 sequence is 17 residues long. Trimming shortened V by 6 bases and J by 2 bases, and 22 bases separated the two germline ends. In germline, CDR1 is MNHEY, CDR2 SVGAGI. The CDR3 region is CASSNKGGWLNNYGYTF. DNA for the CDR3: TGTGCCAGCAGCAATAAAGGGGGTTGGCTGAACAACTATGGCTACACCTTC.

The table lists this clonotype with many counts. The chain couples TRBV28 to TRBJ2-3, with 9 bases identical to TRBD1. CDR3 length equals 14 residues. The V gene end was trimmed by 6 bases and the J gene end by 6 bases; junction bases not matched to a gene: 7. Germline CDR1 reads MDHEN; CDR2 reads SYDVKM. The CDR3 bases are TGTGCCAGCAGCCAAACAGGGGGCATGGATACGCAGTATTTT. This gives the protein CASSQTGGMDTQYF.

This clonotype came up a few times. This rearrangement joins TRBV5-4 to TRBJ2-6; a weak D match, TRBD2 (5 bases). Trimming cost V 0 bases and J 1 base, with 8 bases left between them. Germline V gene lookup returns CDR1 SGHNT and CDR2 YYREEE (reference sequence). This CDR3 has 16 residues. CDR3: CASSLDRGSGANVLTF. For the CDR3, the DNA is TGTGCCAGCAGCTTGGACAGAGGGTCTGGGGCCAACGTCCTGACTTTC.

V is TRBV5-5 and J is TRBJ1-1, with D hard to call. Trimming took off 3 bases at V and 7 bases at J, with 13 bases between the two ends. Germline CDR1 and CDR2: SGHKS and YYEKEE (reference sequence). This CDR3 region has 13 residues. The DNA for the CDR3 is TGTGCCAGCAGCTCCACTTTGGCCGGTGAAGCTTTCTTT. Translating gives CASSSTLAGEAFF.

V is TRBV3-1 and J is TRBJ2-5, with TRBD2 matching 9 bases. The CDR3 extends over 14 amino acids. Trimming removed 5 bases from V and 6 bases from J; junction bases left unmatched: 7. Germline CDR1 is LGHDT and CDR2 is YNNKEL (reference sequence). The CDR3 is CASSKSGGRKTQYF. CDR3 bases: TGTGCCAGCAGCAAGAGCGGGGGGCGGAAGACCCAGTACTTC.

There are a few counts of this clonotype. The gene calls are TRBV7-3 and TRBJ2-1; D possibly matches TRBD1 or TRBD2 (6 bases each). Germline V gene sequence: CDR1 SGHTA, CDR2 FQGTGA. V was shortened by 1 base and J by 9 bases, with 16 bases between the two germline ends. The CDR3 extends over 15 amino acids. CDR3 amino acids: CASSLIGGSKGEQFF. As DNA, the CDR3 is TGTGCCAGCAGCTTAATAGGGGGGTCTAAGGGTGAGCAGTTCTTC.

This clonotype was counted a few times. The chain recombines TRBV19 with TRBJ1-5, with 7 bases matching TRBD1. Trimming cost V 3 bases and J 0 bases; bases outside gene matches: 5. The CDR3 has 16 amino acids. CDR1 is LNHDA, CDR2 SQIVND, per germline (reference sequence). The CDR3 loop reads CASSIRQGVSNQPQHF. CDR3 DNA: TGTGCCAGTAGTATCAGGCAGGGGGTTAGCAATCAGCCCCAGCATTTT. Full variable domain (rest looked up from reference TRBV19 and TRBJ1-5): DGGITQSPKYLFRKEGQNVTLSCEQNLNHDAMYWYRQDPGQGLRLIYYSQIVNDFQKGDIAEGYSVSREKKESFPLTVTSAQKNPTAFYLCASSIRQGVSNQPQHFGDGTRLSIL.

In its sample, this clonotype was seen many times. The CDR3 DNA sequence: TGTGCCAGCAGTTACGGGGGTGATGAGCAGTTCTTC. Its translation: CASSYGGDEQFF. The chain is built from TRBV6-6 and TRBJ2-1; D may match TRBD1 or TRBD2 (5 bases each). CDR3 length equals 12 residues. With 2 bases removed from V and 8 bases from J, the gap between germline ends came to 7 bases. Germline V gene lookup returns CDR1 MNHNY and CDR2 SVGAGI (reference sequence).

This clonotype was detected a few times. This sequence joins TRBV12-3 or TRBV12-4 and TRBJ1-1, with D maybe TRBD1 (6 bases). V lost 0 bases, J lost 7 bases, and 9 bases lay in between. The CDR3 extends over 13 amino acids. CDR3 bases: TGTGCCAGCAGTTTAGCGAGGACAGATGAAGCTTTCTTT. The encoded protein is CASSLARTDEAFF.

This clonotype has at least ten counts. The V and J genes are TRBV6-5 and TRBJ1-2; maybe TRBD1 (5 bases). Germline V gene data show CDR1 as MNHEY and CDR2 as SVGAGI. Trimming took 4 bases from V and 8 from J, leaving 23 bases between them. The CDR3 totals 16 residues. The CDR3 region has the DNA TGTGCCAGCAGTTCAGGCGCGGGGGGAACGTGGTCGGGCTACACCTTC. Its translation: CASSSGAGGTWSGYTF.

The chain links TRBV9 to TRBJ2-7, with a possible D match to TRBD1 (5 bases). The V end was cut by 3 bases, the J end by 2 bases, with 21 bases between. The CDR3 loop spans 17 amino acids. The germline V gene encodes CDR1 SGDLS and CDR2 YYNGEE. CDR3 sequence (DNA): TGTGCCAGCAGCGCGGGCGGTGGGGCAGGGCCAACCTACGAGCAGTACTTC. Its translation is CASSAGGGAGPTYEQYF.

J is TRBJ2-1 and V is TRBV11-2; tentatively, D is TRBD1 (6 bases). The germline V gene encodes CDR1 SGHAT and CDR2 FQNNGV. The germline V and J ends were trimmed by 6 bases and 10 bases, with 16 bases remaining between them. The CDR3 has 13 residues. CDR3 sequence (DNA): TGTGCCAGCAGACCCACAGGGTTGCGGGAGCAGTTCTTC. Its translation: CASRPTGLREQFF.

This clonotype has ten or more counts. The CDR3 DNA is TGTGCCAGCAGGACCCCGATCAACAGGGAAGCTTTCTTT. Translated: CASRTPINREAFF. The chain combines TRBV12-3 or TRBV12-4 with TRBJ1-1; D may be TRBD1 (5 bases). The CDR3 consists of 13 residues. Deletions cut 6 bases from V and 8 bases from J, with 16 bases between.

This clonotype occurred many times. The CDR3: CASRDRDRGSYEQYF. The DNA of the CDR3 is TGTGCCAGTAGGGACCGGGACAGGGGGTCCTACGAGCAGTACTTC. V usage is TRBV19 and J usage is TRBJ2-7; 11 bases are shared with TRBD1. The CDR3 is 15 residues long. Looked up from germline, CDR1 is LNHDA and CDR2 is SQIVND (reference sequence). J gave up 1 base and V 6 bases, and 5 bases lay outside the gene matches.

This clonotype was detected many times. The J gene is TRBJ1-1, the V gene TRBV6-5; D may be TRBD1 (6 bases). V dropped 8 bases and J dropped 1 base, with 11 bases sitting between them. CDR1 and CDR2 (germline): MNHEY, SVGAGI. This CDR3 has 13 residues. For the CDR3, the DNA is TGTGCCAGCGGACAGTTTCCGAACACTGAAGCTTTCTTT. It translates to CASGQFPNTEAFF.

In this sample, this clonotype turned up a few times. This chain links TRBV4-2 with TRBJ2-2; 7 bases match TRBD2. V gave up 10 bases and J gave up 3 bases; unmatched junction bases: 5. Germline CDR1 reads LGHNA; CDR2 reads YNFKEQ. CDR3 length equals 13 residues. CDR3 coding DNA: TGTGCCACCCAGCGGGGAGACACCGGGGAGCTGTTTTTT. Translating gives CATQRGDTGELFF.

The chain couples TRBV5-1 to TRBJ2-6; D not resolved. The CDR3 has 13 residues. The V and J ends lost 6 bases and 2 bases respectively, with 6 bases between them. Germline CDR1 reads SGHRS; CDR2 reads YFSETQ. CDR3 in DNA: TGCGCCAGCAAAAGAACTGGGGCCAACGTCCTGACTTTC. Its translation is CASKRTGANVLTF.

This clonotype occurred many times. The chain employs TRBV6-5 and TRBJ1-6; tentative D call: TRBD1 (5 bases). The CDR3 consists of 16 residues. V was clipped by 6 bases and J by 9 bases, with 21 bases between them. Per the germline V gene, CDR1 is MNHEY and CDR2 is SVGAGI. CDR3 region: CASSRTAGGTPSPLHF. In DNA form, the CDR3 reads TGTGCCAGCAGCCGTACGGCGGGAGGGACTCCTTCACCCCTCCACTTT.

The chain carries TRBV18 and TRBJ2-3; D is possibly TRBD1 (5 bases). The V gene's germline CDR1 is KGHSH and CDR2 LQKENI. The CDR3 has 14 amino acids. The V gene lost 8 bases and the J gene lost 0 bases, with 12 bases spanning the gap. CDR3 sequence (DNA): TGTGCCAGCCTCTTTGGGGCGAGCACAGATACGCAGTATTTT. Translating it yields CASLFGASTDTQYF. The whole variable domain, remainder taken from reference TRBV18 and TRBJ2-3, is NAGVMQNPRHLVRRRGQEARLRCSPMKGHSHVYWYRQLPEEGLKFMVYLQKENIIDESGMPKERFSAEFPKEGPSILRIQQVVRGDSAAYFCASLFGASTDTQYFGPGTRLTVL.

This clonotype showed up many times. The chain joins TRBV7-8 to TRBJ1-4; 8 nucleotides agree with TRBD1. V trimming: 7 bases; J trimming: 2 bases; junction bases outside the gene matches: 18. CDR3 length equals 19 residues. Looked up from germline, CDR1 is SGHVS and CDR2 is FQNEAQ. The CDR3 DNA follows: TGTGCCAGCACCATCGAGCAGGGGGCCGCGGGGCCTACTAATGAAAAACTGTTTTTT. It encodes CASTIEQGAAGPTNEKLFF. Drawing the rest from reference TRBV7-8 and TRBJ1-4, the complete variable domain is GAGVSQSPRYKVAKRGQDVALRCDPISGHVSLFWYQQALGQGPEFLTYFQNEAQLDKSGLPSDRFFAERPEGSVSTLKIQRTQQEDSAVYLCASTIEQGAAGPTNEKLFFGSGTQLSVL.

In this sample, this clonotype turned up many times. This chain connects TRBV28 to TRBJ2-7; a weak D match, TRBD1 (5 bases). The CDR3 spans 13 residues. The germline V gene encodes CDR1 MDHEN and CDR2 SYDVKM. Trimming removed 3 bases from V and 3 bases from J, with 9 bases in between. As DNA, the CDR3 is TGTGCCAGCAGTTTTGACAGAGGCTACGAGCAGTACTTC. Translation gives CASSFDRGYEQYF.